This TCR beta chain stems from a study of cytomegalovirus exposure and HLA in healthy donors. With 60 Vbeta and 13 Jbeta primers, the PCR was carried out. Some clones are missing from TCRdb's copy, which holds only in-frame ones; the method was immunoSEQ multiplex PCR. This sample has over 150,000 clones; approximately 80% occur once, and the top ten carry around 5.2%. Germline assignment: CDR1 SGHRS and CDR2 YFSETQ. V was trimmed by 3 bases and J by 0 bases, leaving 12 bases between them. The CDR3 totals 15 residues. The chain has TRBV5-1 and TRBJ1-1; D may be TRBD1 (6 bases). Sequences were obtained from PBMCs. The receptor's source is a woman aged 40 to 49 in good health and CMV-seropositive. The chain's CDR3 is CASSSSTGLNTEAFF. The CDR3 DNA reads TGCGCCAGCAGCTCATCGACAGGTCTGAACACTGAAGCTTTCTTT.